The 28 T cell receptor beta chains below were found in one sample sequenced in a study of early T cells in non-severe SARS-CoV-2 infection. Each CDR3 protein gets one entry after TCRdb re-called the 5' RACE reads with MiXCR. The table shows approximately 22,000 distinct CDR3 sequences, with about 5.7% occurring only once. The sequencing here drew on whole blood, taken at baseline. The source is an adult who was a healthcare worker with PCR-confirmed SARS-CoV-2 infection or an uninfected control (not recorded which).

The chain is built from TRBV12-3 or TRBV12-4 and TRBJ1-3; no clear D. The length of the CDR3 is 13 residues. V was shortened by 8 bases and J by 2 bases, with 10 bases between the two germline ends. The CDR3 reads CASSRAAGNTIYF. The CDR3 coding sequence is TGTGCCAGCTCCCGTGCAGCTGGAAACACCATATATTTT.

The rearrangement joins TRBV7-8 to TRBJ2-5; 10 positions agree with TRBD1. The CDR3 sequence is 15 residues long. The germline V gene encodes CDR1 SGHVS and CDR2 FQNEAQ. V trimming: 5 bases; J trimming: 1 base; junction bases outside the gene matches: 4. CDR3 DNA sequence: TGTGCCAGCAGCCGGGGACAGGGGTTCCAAGAGACCCAGTACTTC. As protein: CASSRGQGFQETQYF.

This clonotype has a count of ten or more. The genes are TRBV7-9 and TRBJ1-4, with unresolved D. The CDR3 spans 15 residues. Germline V gives CDR1 SEHNR, CDR2 FQNEAQ (reference sequence). V dropped 7 bases and J dropped 7 bases, with 19 bases sitting between them. This CDR3 reads CASTKVDRDPEKLFF. CDR3 nucleotides: TGTGCCAGCACCAAGGTGGATCGGGATCCTGAAAAACTGTTTTTT.

The rearrangement joins TRBV6-2 or TRBV6-3 to TRBJ2-1; D call uncertain. The V end lost 4 bases, the J end lost 7 bases, and 5 bases lay between the germline ends. Germline lookup yields CDR1 MNHEY and CDR2 SVGEGT. The CDR3 is 11 residues long. The CDR3 bases are TGTGCCAGCAGTTTGGGGAATGAGCAGTTCTTC. This translates into CASSLGNEQFF.

This clonotype showed up many times. The chain couples TRBV19 to TRBJ2-3; possible D gene TRBD2, 7 bases. CDR1 is LNHDA, CDR2 SQIVND, per germline (reference sequence). The length of the CDR3 is 16 residues. Trimming pared 7 bases from V and 2 bases from J, leaving 19 bases between. Here the CDR3 DNA reads TGTGCCAGTACTATGACCGGGCGGGGGCCCACAGATACGCAGTATTTT. This translates into CASTMTGRGPTDTQYF.

This clonotype was found a few times. V usage is TRBV19 and J usage is TRBJ2-3, with TRBD2 as a possible D gene (7 bases). This CDR3 is 15 amino acids long. In germline, CDR1 is LNHDA, CDR2 SQIVND (reference sequence). V was shortened by 7 bases and J by 5 bases, with 19 bases between the two germline ends. CDR3 bases: TGTGCCAGTAACGGCGGGGGCCTGAACCAAGATACGCAGTATTTT. It specifies CASNGGGLNQDTQYF.

This clonotype was seen more than once but under ten times. The CDR3 nucleotides read TGTGCCAGCTGCCTCTCGGGACAATTCTACGAGCAGTACTTC. This encodes CASCLSGQFYEQYF. The chain uses TRBV12-3 or TRBV12-4 and TRBJ2-7; D is perhaps TRBD1 (6 bases). The CDR3 runs 14 residues. The ends were cut back, 8 bases at V and 3 bases at J, with 17 bases in the middle.

The genes are TRBV10-3 and TRBJ2-2; 7 bases agree with TRBD1. There are 15 residues in the CDR3. The V gene end was trimmed by 6 bases and the J gene end by 4 bases; junction bases not matched to a gene: 8. Per the germline V gene, CDR1 is ENHRY and CDR2 is SYGVKD. The chain's CDR3 is CAISTGTATTGELFF. For the CDR3, the DNA is TGTGCCATCAGCACCGGGACAGCCACCACCGGGGAGCTGTTTTTT.

Only a few counts were recorded for this clonotype. The V call is TRBV27, the J call TRBJ2-5; 9 bases match TRBD2. The CDR3 covers 14 residues. V trimming: 6 bases; J trimming: 7 bases; junction bases outside the gene matches: 9. CDR1 MNHEY and CDR2 SMNVEV come from the germline V gene (reference sequence). CDR3 region: CASSRAAGGSTQYF. The CDR3 DNA is TGTGCCAGCAGCAGAGCGGCGGGGGGGTCGACCCAGTACTTC.

This clonotype was picked up a small number of times. The J gene is TRBJ2-2, the V gene TRBV7-3, with 7 bases fitting TRBD2. This CDR3 has 15 residues. Trimming removed 5 bases from V and 5 bases from J; junction bases left unmatched: 8. Germline CDR1 reads SGHTA; CDR2 reads FQGTGA. The CDR3, as DNA: TGTGCCAGCAGCGGGGCGCGGGGGATAACCGGGGAGCTGTTTTTT. Translated, it gives CASSGARGITGELFF.

This clonotype is medium-sized (0.01 to 0.1%). The J gene is TRBJ2-4, the V gene TRBV19, with D possibly being TRBD1 (5 bases). Trimming shortened V by 3 bases and J by 0 bases, and 12 bases separated the two germline ends. CDR1 is LNHDA, CDR2 SQIVND, per germline (reference sequence). This CDR3 region has 16 residues. The CDR3 loop is CASSMGTQVAKNIQYF. DNA for the CDR3: TGTGCCAGTAGTATGGGAACACAGGTAGCCAAAAACATTCAGTACTTC.

This clonotype was observed a few times. This rearrangement joins TRBV6-6 to TRBJ1-1, with no clear D. This CDR3 comprises 14 residues. V lost 0 bases, J lost 4 bases, and 9 bases lay in between. Looked up from germline, CDR1 is MNHNY and CDR2 is SVGAGI (reference sequence). The CDR3 coding sequence is TGTGCCAGCAGTTACTCGATTCGGGGCACTGAAGCTTTCTTT. Translated, it gives CASSYSIRGTEAFF.

This clonotype was counted many times. The V call is TRBV12-3 or TRBV12-4, the J call TRBJ2-7; TRBD1 agrees at 12 bases. V lost 5 bases, J lost 2 bases, and 10 bases stayed unmatched. The CDR3 extends over 17 amino acids. CDR3: CASSPGTGGFGPYEQYF. For the CDR3, the DNA is TGTGCCAGCAGTCCTGGGACAGGGGGCTTCGGGCCCTACGAGCAGTACTTC.

There are a few counts of this clonotype. The V call is TRBV19, the J call TRBJ2-7; TRBD2 matches 7 bases. V was pared by 6 bases and J by 0 bases, with 14 bases of the junction left unmatched. CDR3 length: 17 amino acids. CDR1 and CDR2 (germline): LNHDA, SQIVND (reference sequence). This chain's CDR3 is CASSDLGGKSSSYEQYF. In DNA form, the CDR3 reads TGTGCCAGTAGCGACCTGGGAGGGAAATCGAGCTCCTACGAGCAGTACTTC.

This clonotype occurred a few times. The CDR3 sequence: CASRPPATGELFF. The DNA for the CDR3 is TGTGCCAGCAGACCTCCGGCCACCGGGGAGCTGTTTTTT. The J gene is TRBJ2-2, the V gene TRBV6-5, with unresolved D. The V gene lost 6 bases and the J gene lost 4 bases, with 9 bases spanning the gap. The CDR3 runs to 13 residues. Per germline, CDR1 MNHEY and CDR2 SVGAGI.

This clonotype counts as medium-sized (0.01 to 0.1%). CDR3 nucleotide sequence: TGCAGCGTTGATCGACGCCCGGGGGGCACTGAAGCTTTCTTT. Its protein product is CSVDRRPGGTEAFF. The genes are TRBV29-1 and TRBJ1-1; D is perhaps TRBD1 (5 bases). Trimming took off 3 bases at V and 4 bases at J, with 15 bases between the two ends. CDR1 is SQVTM, CDR2 ANQGSEA, per germline. The CDR3 spans 14 residues.

The CDR3 coding sequence is TGTGCCAGCAGTTTTGGGACAGGGGGAAAACAAGAGACCCAGTACTTC. This encodes CASSFGTGGKQETQYF. The chain couples TRBV12-3 or TRBV12-4 to TRBJ2-5; 11 bases fit TRBD1. This CDR3 has 16 amino acids. V was pared by 3 bases and J by 2 bases, with 5 bases of the junction left unmatched.

This clonotype was detected ten times or more. The CDR3 loop is CASSDMQGAGNTIYF. In DNA form, the CDR3 reads TGTGCCAGCAGTGATATGCAGGGGGCAGGGAACACCATATATTTT. The rearrangement links TRBV25-1 to TRBJ1-3; 8 bases line up with TRBD1. The V gene's germline CDR1 is MGHDK and CDR2 SYGVNS. The CDR3 covers 15 residues. Trimming took 3 bases from V and 7 from J; bases not matched to a gene: 8. The full variable domain, rest sourced from reference TRBV25-1 and TRBJ1-3, is EADIYQTPRYLVIGTGKKITLECSQTMGHDKMYWYQQDPGMELHLIHYSYGVNSTEKGDLSSESTVSRIRTEHFPLTLESARPSHTSQYLCASSDMQGAGNTIYFGEGSWLTVV.

Ten or more counts support this clonotype. The chain has TRBV7-3 and TRBJ2-6, with D unclear. The CDR3 has 16 amino acids. CDR1 is SGHTA, CDR2 FQGTGA, per germline. V lost 3 bases and J 1 base, leaving 10 bases between the germline ends. The CDR3 is CASSLGSRSGANVLTF. CDR3 in DNA: TGTGCCAGCAGCTTGGGCTCTCGGTCTGGGGCCAACGTCCTGACTTTC.

The rearrangement joins TRBV6-2 or TRBV6-3 to TRBJ1-1, with a weak D call TRBD1 (5 bases). Between the trimmed V and J ends, which lost 2 bases and 0 bases, there was a span of 10 bases. The CDR3 length is 15 residues. Germline V gives CDR1 MNHEY, CDR2 SVGEGT. Here the CDR3 reads CASSYAGFLNTEAFF. CDR3 DNA: TGTGCCAGCAGTTACGCAGGGTTTCTGAACACTGAAGCTTTCTTT.

This chain joins TRBV5-1 and TRBJ2-1; 8 nucleotides line up with TRBD2. V was clipped by 4 bases and J by 6 bases; unmatched bases: 6. Per the germline V gene, CDR1 is SGHRS and CDR2 is YFSETQ. CDR3 length: 14 residues. This chain's CDR3 is CASSPGGGSNEQFF. The CDR3 DNA is TGCGCCAGCAGCCCGGGAGGGGGGAGCAATGAGCAGTTCTTC.

This clonotype was counted a few times. V and J are TRBV5-1 and TRBJ2-7; unclear D gene. Germline CDR1 reads SGHRS; CDR2 reads YFSETQ. This CDR3 contains 15 residues. With 3 bases removed from V and 0 bases from J, the gap between germline ends came to 13 bases. This CDR3 is CASSSKGGGSYEQYF. The CDR3 bases are TGCGCCAGCAGCTCTAAGGGCGGCGGCTCCTACGAGCAGTACTTC.

The chain joins TRBV19 to TRBJ2-1, with TRBD2 matching 7 bases. Per the germline V gene, CDR1 is LNHDA and CDR2 is SQIVND (reference sequence). The CDR3 runs 13 residues. V gave up 6 bases and J gave up 9 bases; unmatched junction bases: 8. The DNA of the CDR3 is TGTGCCAGTAGCCGCGGGGGAGCGGGTGAGCAGTTCTTC. Residues: CASSRGGAGEQFF.

This clonotype came up a few times. This clone may be a read error of a much larger clone one base away. This chain joins TRBV4-3 and TRBJ1-6; 8 nucleotides agree with TRBD1. This CDR3 region has 15 residues. The V gene's germline CDR1 is LGHNA and CDR2 YSLEER. The CDR3 here is CVSSQGQGNNSPLHF. The CDR3 region has the DNA TGCGTCAGCAGCCAAGGACAGGGAAATAATTCACCCCTCCACTTT.

This clonotype was detected many times. The rearrangement uses TRBV5-6 and TRBJ1-2; D not resolved. The germline CDR1 and CDR2 sequences are SGHDT and YYEEEE. Trimming stripped 0 bases from V and 7 bases from J, with 19 bases between. The CDR3 is 16 residues long. The CDR3 nucleotides are TGTGCCAGCAGCTTGGGTGCGGTCCGGGCCCCCCGTGGCTACACCTTC. Amino acid sequence: CASSLGAVRAPRGYTF.

The sample holds many counts of this clonotype. The chain employs TRBV9 and TRBJ2-3, with D perhaps assigned TRBD1 or TRBD2 (5 bases each). The germline CDR1 and CDR2 sequences are SGDLS and YYNGEE. The V gene lost 3 bases and the J gene lost 9 bases, with 11 bases spanning the gap. CDR3 size: 12 residues. In DNA form, the CDR3 reads TGTGCCAGCAGCGCACCGGGACCCACGCAGTATTTT. Translated: CASSAPGPTQYF.

This chain joins TRBV7-9 and TRBJ1-6; D is unclear. CDR1 and CDR2 from the germline V gene are SEHNR and FQNEAQ (reference sequence). CDR3 size: 15 residues. Trimming took 1 base from V and 6 from J, leaving 10 bases between them. DNA for the CDR3: TGTGCCAGCAGCTTAGGGACGAACCCTAATTCACCCCTCCACTTT. The encoded protein is CASSLGTNPNSPLHF.

The sample holds a few counts of this clonotype. The rearrangement links TRBV23-1 to TRBJ2-5; D uncertain. TRBV23-1 is recorded as an ORF, its role being uncertain. V gave up 8 bases and J gave up 1 base, with 17 bases separating them. The CDR3 has 15 amino acids. The CDR3 reads CASGVPGPGQETQYF. The DNA of the CDR3 is TGCGCCAGCGGAGTGCCGGGTCCGGGCCAAGAGACCCAGTACTTC.